The clone carrying this TCR beta chain was detected only a few times. This sample is drawn from a study of regulatory T cells in long-lasting Graves disease. As for time point: persistent/refractory GD, antithyroid drugs over 5 years with positive TRAb. Preparation of the TCR library used RNA extracted from PBMCs. With iRepertoire HTBI primers and Arm-PCR of CDR3 regions, TCR beta libraries were built. One entry per CDR3 protein results from TCRdb running MiXCR on the multiplex PCR reads. The data show 400,000 or so distinct CDR3 sequences, around 22% seen once. Germline lookup yields CDR1 LNHNV and CDR2 YYDKDF (reference sequence). V gave up 1 base and J gave up 2 bases, with 15 bases separating them. The CDR3 contains 17 residues.

The specimen was peripheral blood mononuclear cells (PBMCs), collected when the disease was refractory, from a patient treated with antithyroid drugs. The TCR originated in a female donor with Graves disease. The chain employs TRBV15 and TRBJ1-3; a possible D gene is TRBD1 (5 bases). This CDR3 is CATSRAGGRLTGNTIYF. The CDR3 coding sequence is TGTGCCACCAGCAGAGCGGGGGGTCGCCTGACTGGAAACACCATATATTTT.